The next 10 T cell receptor beta chains were all read from a single sample in a study of blood T cells in healthy people across ages. Together with a sample-barcoded 5' primer, a J-beta primer mix was included in a second PCR lasting about 7 to 11 cycles. Each CDR3 protein is one row after TCRdb ran MiXCR on the 5' RACE reads. The sample has about 1,500,000 distinct CDR3 sequences; around 42% are singletons. Sequences were obtained from blood. All receptors come from a woman younger than 30 in good health.

The chain employs TRBV18 and TRBJ2-2; D is unresolved. Trimming took off 2 bases at V and 7 bases at J, with 17 bases between the two ends. Germline lookup yields CDR1 KGHSH and CDR2 LQKENI. The CDR3 consists of 16 residues. CDR3 in DNA: TGTGCCAGCTCACCAAATACAAAGATCCTGGGCGGGGAGCTGTTTTTT. It specifies CASSPNTKILGGELFF.

The V call is TRBV5-1, the J call TRBJ2-2; TRBD2 matches 10 bases. V lost 6 bases, J lost 3 bases, and 11 bases stayed unmatched. Germline CDR1 SGHRS, CDR2 YFSETQ. The CDR3 loop spans 17 amino acids. The CDR3 spells CASTSSSGRLDTGELFF. The CDR3 bases are TGCGCCAGCACAAGTAGTAGCGGGAGGTTGGACACCGGGGAGCTGTTTTTT.

Points on this clonotype: This is likely a read error, given that the CDR3 carries no conserved phenylalanine or tryptophan at its end. The gene calls are TRBV20-1 and TRBJ1-5; 8 bases map to TRBD1. The CDR3 consists of 16 residues. Trimming cost V 6 bases and J 5 bases; bases outside gene matches: 15. Germline V lookup: CDR1 DFQATT, CDR2 SNEGSKA (reference sequence). This CDR3 is CSAYDRGRGRHQPQHL. CDR3 nucleotides: TGCAGTGCATACGACCGGGGCAGGGGGCGTCATCAGCCCCAGCATCTT.

This clonotype has only a few counts. The rearrangement links TRBV15 to TRBJ1-5; D uncertain. The CDR3 is 14 amino acids. Deletions cut 2 bases from V and 8 bases from J, with 13 bases between. In germline, CDR1 is LNHNV, CDR2 YYDKDF (reference sequence). CDR3: CATSRRVTGEPQHF. CDR3 DNA: TGTGCCACCAGCAGACGAGTGACTGGGGAGCCCCAGCATTTT.

This clonotype appeared a few times. V is TRBV5-6 and J is TRBJ1-4; D remains unclear. Per the germline V gene, CDR1 is SGHDT and CDR2 is YYEEEE. This CDR3 spans 11 amino acids. Here the CDR3 reads CPSRTNEKLFF. The CDR3 region has the DNA TGTCCTTCCCGGACTAATGAAAAACTGTTTTTT.

The CDR3 sequence: CASRRTRRGDTQYF. For the CDR3, the DNA is TGTGCCAGCAGACGAACTAGGAGGGGAGATACGCAGTATTTT. This chain joins TRBV6-6 and TRBJ2-3, with a weak D call TRBD2 (6 bases). CDR1 and CDR2 (germline): MNHNY, SVGAGI (reference sequence). The CDR3 has 14 amino acids. Trimming cost V 6 bases and J 5 bases, with 15 bases left between them.

CDR3 protein: CASSQDPGFYGYTF. CDR3 in DNA: TGCGCCAGCAGCCAAGACCCAGGGTTCTATGGCTACACCTTC. The V call is TRBV4-1, the J call TRBJ1-2; tentative D call: TRBD1 (5 bases). CDR3 length: 14 amino acids. Germline lookup yields CDR1 MGHRA and CDR2 YSYEKL. V was pared by 0 bases and J by 4 bases, with 9 bases between.

This sequence joins TRBV7-9 and TRBJ2-7; D call uncertain. CDR1 is SEHNR, CDR2 FQNEAQ, per germline (reference sequence). The length of the CDR3 is 12 residues. V was trimmed by 2 bases and J by 12 bases, leaving 14 bases between them. The CDR3 coding sequence is TGTGCCAGCAGCTTATTGTTTGAGACCCGGTACTTC. This gives the protein CASSLLFETRYF.

This clonotype was counted between two and nine times. V usage is TRBV5-5 and J usage is TRBJ2-7; no reliable D call. Trimming stripped 0 bases from V and 0 bases from J, with 10 bases between. In germline, CDR1 is SGHKS, CDR2 YYEKEE (reference sequence). CDR3 length: 15 residues. CDR3 coding DNA: TGTGCCAGCAGCTTGGAGGGCTACAGCTCCTACGAGCAGTACTTC. This codes for CASSLEGYSSYEQYF.

The chain links TRBV10-3 to TRBJ2-2; TRBD2 matches 7 bases. This CDR3 has 14 residues. Per germline, CDR1 ENHRY and CDR2 SYGVKD. V gave up 8 bases and J gave up 4 bases; unmatched junction bases: 7. The CDR3 protein is CAIDTSDPTGELFF. The DNA of the CDR3 is TGTGCCATCGATACTAGCGATCCCACCGGGGAGCTGTTTTTT.